Listed below are T cell receptor beta chains from one sample, sequenced in a study of cytomegalovirus exposure and HLA in healthy donors. The assay was immunoSEQ multiplex PCR, and TCRdb's table has in-frame clones only and misses some. The repertoire includes about 180,000 clones, about 77% of them detected once, and around 2.3% sits in the top ten. The material sequenced was PBMCs. All receptors derive from a woman in her 30s in good health and CMV-seropositive. Each CDR3 is given with its conserved first and last residue. Size tells how often a clone was seen (once, few, many) or the class of an expanded clone, and some rows leave it out.

j_gene: TRBJ2-2; v_gene: TRBV6-4; abundance: -; len: 16; CDR3aa: CASSDTDRANTGELFF
j_gene: TRBJ2-1; v_gene: TRBV19; abundance: -; len: 15; CDR3aa: CASSGLAGGYNEQFF
j_gene: TRBJ2-5; v_gene: TRBV2; abundance: -; len: 14; CDR3aa: CASSKTTSRETQYF
j_gene: TRBJ2-2; v_gene: TRBV5-6; abundance: -; len: 12; CDR3aa: CASSEQPGELFF
j_gene: TRBJ2-3; v_gene: TRBV7-2; abundance: -; len: 15; CDR3aa: CASSNRRRGTDTQYF
j_gene: TRBJ2-7; v_gene: TRBV5-5; abundance: -; len: 14; CDR3aa: CASSFHGGGYEQYF
j_gene: TRBJ2-5; v_gene: TRBV5-4; abundance: -; len: 15; CDR3aa: CASSLDGGRQETQYF
j_gene: TRBJ1-1; v_gene: TRBV11-2; abundance: few; len: 13; CDR3aa: CASSLGRYTEAFF
j_gene: TRBJ2-3; v_gene: TRBV14; abundance: few; len: 14; CDR3aa: CASSQDARADTQYF
j_gene: TRBJ1-2; v_gene: TRBV15; abundance: -; len: 15; CDR3aa: CATSSWEGTNYGYTF
j_gene: TRBJ2-7; v_gene: TRBV28; abundance: -; len: 16; CDR3aa: CASSSIGGSGGAAQYF
j_gene: TRBJ2-7; v_gene: TRBV5-6; abundance: once; len: 14; CDR3aa: CASSPADRGSEQYF
j_gene: TRBJ1-5; v_gene: TRBV28; abundance: -; len: 13; CDR3aa: CASRITGGQPQHF
j_gene: TRBJ1-5; v_gene: TRBV28; abundance: -; len: 12; CDR3aa: CASKEGNQPQHF
j_gene: TRBJ1-4; v_gene: TRBV5-6; abundance: -; len: 14; CDR3aa: CASSYDGVGEKLFF
j_gene: TRBJ1-6; v_gene: TRBV28; abundance: few; len: 14; CDR3aa: CASSLDGTGSPLHF
j_gene: TRBJ2-5; v_gene: TRBV7-7; abundance: -; len: 14; CDR3aa: CASSLQGASETQYF
j_gene: TRBJ2-7; v_gene: TRBV27; abundance: few; len: 16; CDR3aa: CASSLLAGLSSYEQYF
j_gene: TRBJ2-1; v_gene: TRBV6-1; abundance: -; len: 14; CDR3aa: CASRSWRDVRGQFF
j_gene: TRBJ1-2; v_gene: TRBV30; abundance: -; len: 11; CDR3aa: CAWTVGGGYTF